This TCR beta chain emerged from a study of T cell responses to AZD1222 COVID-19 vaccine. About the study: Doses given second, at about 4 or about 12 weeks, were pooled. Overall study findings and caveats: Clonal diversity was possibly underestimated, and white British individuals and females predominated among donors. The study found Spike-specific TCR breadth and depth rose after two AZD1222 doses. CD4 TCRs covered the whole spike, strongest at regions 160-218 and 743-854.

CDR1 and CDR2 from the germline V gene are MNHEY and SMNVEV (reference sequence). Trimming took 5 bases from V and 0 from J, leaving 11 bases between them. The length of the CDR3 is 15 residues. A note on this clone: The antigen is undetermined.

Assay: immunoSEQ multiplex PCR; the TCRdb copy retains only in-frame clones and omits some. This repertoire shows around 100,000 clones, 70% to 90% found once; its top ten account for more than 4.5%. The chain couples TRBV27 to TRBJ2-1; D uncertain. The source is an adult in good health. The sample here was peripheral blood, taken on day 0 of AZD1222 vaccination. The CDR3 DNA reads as TGTGCCAGCAGTCCCCCGGCCCCCTCCTACAATGAGCAGTTCTTC. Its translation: CASSPPAPSYNEQFF.